What follows describes a single T cell receptor (beta chain). This clone has just a few counts. It lacks a known antigen. Base qualities were left out, and no much larger clone turns up one base away. The data were obtained in a study of blood T cell repertoires in COVID-19 (TCRdb year 2020). Background on the whole study: Samples covering the acute and convalescent phases of COVID-19 were provided by collaborators in the United States, Italy and Spain. The prospective study material was composed of cDNA or gDNA derived from T cells, B-cell-depleted T cells, or PBMCs. Deeply sampled blood TCRbeta repertoires from subjects exposed to, actively infected with, or recovered from COVID-19 were included in the dataset. The repertoires were made available in a free public database intended to serve as a resource for research on the immune response to SARS-CoV-2. The samples were drawn from two sources: the first 160 participants of the ongoing ImmuneRACE study, and 950 to 1,500 subjects contributed by 6 global collaborators. Sample metadata almost always included a de-identified subject ID, COVID-19 status, age in years and sex. Where available, HLA class I and class II types were obtained from metadata supplied by the sample provider rather than from assay-based typing. The study at large found these results: The quantity of clinical and demographic metadata differed by source and by participant and was supplied without curation.

At one collaborating source in Seattle, patients were enrolled during active infection and were followed longitudinally through the course of disease. Whole blood was collected in K2EDTA tubes by collaborating institutions according to the institutions' own protocols. Collaborator samples were shipped for TCRbeta analysis as frozen whole blood, isolated PBMCs, or DNA extracted from either sample type. TCRbeta CDR3 regions were amplified from genomic DNA using the immunoSEQ Assay, a bias-controlled multiplex PCR. The source study handled its data this way. The number of nucleated cells in each sample was estimated by amplification of reference gene primers within the assay. To quantify the absolute abundance of each unique TCRbeta CDR3 rearrangement, sequence reads were collapsed and filtered. For each sample, productive Simpson clonality was calculated as the square root of Simpson's diversity index over productive rearrangements. TCRdb obtained this table from immuneACCESS and retained in-frame rearrangements with V and J assigned. These tables miss some clones; where compared with another copy, unresolved V genes account for less than half of the shortfall, and the remainder is unexplained. The V and J calls and clone size are taken from that table; D and trimming were inferred from the DNA. Here the sample has some 220,000 clones; more than 80% occur a single time. Roughly 1.3% of the sample is taken by the ten largest.

Based on the germline V gene, the CDR1 and CDR2 sequences are SNHLY and FYNNEI. Trimming removed 6 bases from V and 6 bases from J; the gene matches leave 10 bases unexplained. There are 15 amino acids in the CDR3, from cysteine to phenylalanine inclusive. The kept DNA is CDR3 alone, 45 bases in frame from the first base. The sequencing input was peripheral blood. This sequence originates from a woman under 40 with COVID-19, enrolled during active disease. The chain is encoded by TRBV2 joined to TRBJ2-2; 7 nucleotides in the junction match TRBD1. CDR3 loop: CASSPTTGFPGELFF. The DNA sequence is as follows: TGTGCCAGCAGCCCAACGACAGGGTTCCCCGGGGAGCTGTTTTTT.